These T cell receptor beta chains were read from a single sample in a study of blood T cell repertoires in COVID-19. The assay was immunoSEQ multiplex PCR, and TCRdb's table has in-frame clones only and misses some. The sample consists of about 140,000 clones, about three quarters of them appearing once. Sequencing used peripheral blood. These receptors all come from a woman aged 50 to 60 with active or convalescent COVID-19. CDR3s include the opening cysteine and the closing phenylalanine or tryptophan. The order of the fields is clone size, V gene, J gene, CDR3 length, D gene, CDR3 DNA, CDR3 protein. The D gene is left open where the match is weak. Size tells how often a clone was seen (once, few, many) or the class of an expanded clone, and some rows leave it out.

>NA|TRBV18|TRBJ2-7|14|TRBD1
TGTGCCAGCTCACCAGCGGACAGGGGGCTTGAGCAGTACTTC
CASSPADRGLEQYF
>NA|TRBV7-3|TRBJ2-7|17|TRBD1
TGTGCCAGCAGCTTAAGTCCTCCGGGACAGGGGGCCTACGAGCAGTACTTC
CASSLSPPGQGAYEQYF
>NA|TRBV7-8|TRBJ2-1|16|TRBD1
TGTGCCAGCAGCTTAGCGGACAGGGTGGGGGTAAATGAGCAGTTCTTC
CASSLADRVGVNEQFF
>once|TRBV7-2|TRBJ2-1|13|TRBD2
TGTGCCAGCAGCACAGGGACTAGCGGTGAGCAGTTCTTC
CASSTGTSGEQFF
>NA|TRBV4-2|TRBJ1-2|15|NA
TGTGCCAGCAGCCAAGTTGGGCAGGGAAAGTATGGCTACACCTTC
CASSQVGQGKYGYTF
>NA|TRBV20-1|TRBJ1-1|11|NA
TGCAGTGCTAGATCCGGTCCCTCGGCTTTCTTT
CSARSGPSAFF
>NA|TRBV7-8|TRBJ2-1|12|TRBD1
TGTGCCAGCAGCCCGAGGGGGCGTGAGCAGTTCTTC
CASSPRGREQFF
>NA|TRBV7-2|TRBJ1-6|16|NA
TGTGCCAGCAGCCCCCATGCTGCGACTCAGTATTCACCCCTCCACTTT
CASSPHAATQYSPLHF
>NA|TRBV5-1|TRBJ2-1|17|TRBD2
TGCGCCAGCAGCGTAGCTCCCGGGACTAGCGGTCGCAATGAGCAGTTCTTC
CASSVAPGTSGRNEQFF
>NA|TRBV28|TRBJ2-3|16|TRBD2
TGTGCCAGCAGTGGGGGGACTAGCGGGAGCACAGATACGCAGTATTTT
CASSGGTSGSTDTQYF
>NA|TRBV20-1|TRBJ2-7|11|NA
TGCAGCGTCACAGGGATCCACGAGCAGTACTTC
CSVTGIHEQYF
>once|TRBV30|TRBJ2-7|14|TRBD1
TGTGCCTGGACCGCAGGACAGGGGGCCTACGAGCAGTACTTC
CAWTAGQGAYEQYF
>NA|TRBV7-9|TRBJ1-2|13|NA
TGTGCCAGCAGCTTTGGGGAGGCAGGAGGCTACACCTTC
CASSFGEAGGYTF
>few|TRBV6-2/TRBV6-3|TRBJ2-3|16|NA
TGTGCCAGCAGTTACTCGAGTCGTGGAGGCACAGATACGCAGTATTTT
CASSYSSRGGTDTQYF
>NA|TRBV19|TRBJ2-3|16|NA
TGTGCCAGTAGTATGAGAGCTTCCCGGGGCACAGATACGCAGTATTTT
CASSMRASRGTDTQYF
>NA|TRBV6-5|TRBJ2-1|15|TRBD2
TGTGCCAGCAGCCTCACTAGCGGAGAGGACAATGAGCAGTTCTTC
CASSLTSGEDNEQFF
>NA|TRBV30|TRBJ1-1|13|NA
TGTGCCTGGAGTTCCTCAGGGTACACTGAAGCTTTCTTT
CAWSSSGYTEAFF
>many|TRBV14|TRBJ1-5|13|NA
TGTGCCAGCAGCCAGGGGCCGAATCAGCCCCAGCATTTT
CASSQGPNQPQHF
>few|TRBV7-2|TRBJ2-3|15|TRBD2
TGTGCCAGCAGCTTCCGAGCGGGAGGCACAGATACGCAGTATTTT
CASSFRAGGTDTQYF
>once|TRBV28|TRBJ1-5|13|NA
TGTGCCAGCAGTTCCCAGTTGGATCAGCCCCAGCATTTT
CASSSQLDQPQHF
>NA|TRBV18|TRBJ1-2|13|NA
TGTGCCAGCTCACCCGGCTTCGGGGATGGCTACACCTTC
CASSPGFGDGYTF
>once|TRBV11-2|TRBJ1-2|14|NA
TGTGCCAGCAGCTCACTTACGGGGGGCTACGGCTACACCTTC
CASSSLTGGYGYTF
>once|TRBV7-9|TRBJ2-1|16|TRBD2
TGTGCCAGCAGCCCTCGCGGGGGACCCTCCTACAATGAGCAGTTCTTC
CASSPRGGPSYNEQFF
>once|TRBV5-1|TRBJ2-3|15|TRBD1
TGCGCCAGCAGCTTTCAGGGGGCGCAGGAGGATACGCAGTATTTT
CASSFQGAQEDTQYF
>NA|TRBV7-6|TRBJ2-1|13|NA
TGTGCCAGCAGCTTACAGGGGTACAATGAGCAGTTCTTC
CASSLQGYNEQFF
>NA|TRBV18|TRBJ1-1|12|NA
TGTGCCAGCTCAAACAGGAACACTGAAGCTTTCTTT
CASSNRNTEAFF
>NA|TRBV28|TRBJ2-7|18|TRBD1
TGTGCCAGCAGATCGCCGAGGGTTGGGACAGGGGAAATGTACGAGCAGTACTTC
CASRSPRVGTGEMYEQYF
>NA|TRBV30|TRBJ2-2|13|NA
TGTGCCTGGAGTAAGGGGAATTCCGGGGAGCTGTTTTTT
CAWSKGNSGELFF
>NA|TRBV7-7|TRBJ2-3|15|TRBD2
TGTGCTAGCAGCAAAGCGGGGAGAAACACAGATACGCAGTATTTT
CASSKAGRNTDTQYF